This T cell receptor (beta chain) was obtained from a study of T cell responses to AZD1222 COVID-19 vaccine. General study points: Most donors were white British, females outnumbered males, and clonal diversity was possibly underestimated.

Data came from immunoSEQ multiplex PCR; TCRdb stores just in-frame clones and leaves some out. The data contain 75,000 to 80,000 clones, 60% to 85% of them singletons. A remark on this clone: The antigen is undetermined.

The CDR3 length is 16 residues. V was clipped by 5 bases and J by 5 bases; unmatched bases: 7. Germline V gene lookup returns CDR1 PRHDT and CDR2 FYEKMQ (reference sequence). The source was peripheral blood, collected 28 days after the second dose of the MenACWY control vaccine. This TCR was sampled from an adult who received the MenACWY meningococcal vaccine as a control. The chain carries TRBV13 and TRBJ2-5; 14 positions match TRBD2. CDR3 sequence (DNA): TGTGCCAGCAGCACCCGGACTAGCGGGAGGATGGAGACCCAGTACTTC. It translates to CASSTRTSGRMETQYF.